Listed below are T cell receptor beta chains from one sample, sequenced in a study of stem cell transplantation in POMP-related autoinflammatory disease. Data came from immunoSEQ multiplex PCR; TCRdb stores just in-frame clones and leaves some out. Of more than 20,000 clones in the sample, 75% to 85% are singletons; the top ten hold around 2.5%. This specimen consisted of CD4+ T cells from PBMCs, obtained before stem cell transplantation. The receptors derive from a human donor with POMP-related autoinflammation and immune dysregulation (PRAID). Each CDR3 is given with its conserved first and last residue. The order of the fields is clone size, D gene, V gene, J gene, CDR3 protein, CDR3 DNA. The D gene is left open where the match is weak. The size of a clone is reported for some rows only, either as once, few or many, or as a class for expanded clones.

abundance: -; d_gene: TRBD1; v_gene: TRBV7-9; j_gene: TRBJ2-1; CDR3aa: CASSLVGGRDEQFF; CDR3nt: TGTGCCAGCAGCTTAGTAGGGGGCCGGGATGAGCAGTTCTTC
abundance: -; d_gene: -; v_gene: TRBV15; j_gene: TRBJ2-7; CDR3aa: CATSSGTGLSYEQYF; CDR3nt: TGTGCCACCAGCAGTGGAACAGGGCTCTCCTACGAGCAGTACTTC
abundance: -; d_gene: -; v_gene: TRBV15; j_gene: TRBJ1-5; CDR3aa: CATSRVGGNQPQHF; CDR3nt: TGTGCCACCAGCAGAGTAGGAGGGAATCAGCCCCAGCATTTT
abundance: -; d_gene: -; v_gene: TRBV11-2; j_gene: TRBJ2-5; CDR3aa: CASSQHREETQYF; CDR3nt: TGTGCCAGCAGCCAACACAGGGAAGAGACCCAGTACTTC
abundance: -; d_gene: TRBD2; v_gene: TRBV6-4; j_gene: TRBJ2-1; CDR3aa: CASSFQGESDAGGYHNEQFF; CDR3nt: TGTGCCAGCAGTTTCCAGGGGGAGTCGGATGCGGGAGGGTACCACAATGAGCAGTTCTTC
abundance: -; d_gene: -; v_gene: TRBV28; j_gene: TRBJ2-7; CDR3aa: CATHPGQRFYEQYF; CDR3nt: TGTGCCACCCACCCTGGCCAGCGCTTCTACGAGCAGTACTTC
abundance: -; d_gene: -; v_gene: TRBV19; j_gene: TRBJ2-3; CDR3aa: CASSMGDTQYF; CDR3nt: TGTGCCAGTAGTATGGGGGATACGCAGTATTTT
abundance: -; d_gene: -; v_gene: TRBV19; j_gene: TRBJ2-1; CDR3aa: CASSHDWSYNEQFF; CDR3nt: TGTGCCAGTAGCCACGACTGGTCCTACAATGAGCAGTTCTTC
abundance: -; d_gene: -; v_gene: TRBV5-1; j_gene: TRBJ2-3; CDR3aa: CASSLRLASSTDTQYF; CDR3nt: TGCGCCAGCAGCTTGAGGCTAGCGAGTAGCACAGATACGCAGTATTTT
abundance: -; d_gene: -; v_gene: TRBV7-9; j_gene: TRBJ1-4; CDR3aa: CASSSSGTPQPANEKLFF; CDR3nt: TGTGCCAGCAGCTCCTCCGGGACTCCTCAGCCGGCGAATGAAAAACTGTTTTTT
abundance: -; d_gene: -; v_gene: TRBV5-1; j_gene: TRBJ2-5; CDR3aa: CASSNQETQYF; CDR3nt: TGCGCCAGCAGCAACCAAGAGACCCAGTACTTC
abundance: -; d_gene: -; v_gene: TRBV2; j_gene: TRBJ1-1; CDR3aa: CASSGEQGPTEAFF; CDR3nt: TGTGCCAGCAGTGGAGAACAGGGTCCCACTGAAGCTTTCTTT
abundance: -; d_gene: TRBD1; v_gene: TRBV4-1; j_gene: TRBJ2-7; CDR3aa: CASSRTGAGTYEQYF; CDR3nt: TGCGCCAGCAGTCGTACAGGGGCGGGTACCTACGAGCAGTACTTC
abundance: -; d_gene: TRBD1; v_gene: TRBV19; j_gene: TRBJ1-2; CDR3aa: CASSIDWTGLNNYGYTF; CDR3nt: TGTGCCAGTAGTATAGATTGGACAGGGCTAAATAACTATGGCTACACCTTC
abundance: -; d_gene: TRBD1; v_gene: TRBV9; j_gene: TRBJ2-2; CDR3aa: CASSHRDRSTGELFF; CDR3nt: TGTGCCAGCAGCCACCGGGACAGAAGCACCGGGGAGCTGTTTTTT
abundance: few; d_gene: -; v_gene: TRBV7-2; j_gene: TRBJ2-7; CDR3aa: CASSSRVKGSEQYF; CDR3nt: TGTGCCAGCAGCTCGAGGGTGAAGGGTTCCGAGCAGTACTTC
abundance: -; d_gene: TRBD1; v_gene: TRBV2; j_gene: TRBJ1-1; CDR3aa: CASSVGQGAVEAFF; CDR3nt: TGTGCCAGCAGCGTTGGACAGGGGGCTGTTGAAGCTTTCTTT
abundance: -; d_gene: -; v_gene: TRBV15; j_gene: TRBJ1-6; CDR3aa: CATSLEASSNSPLHF; CDR3nt: TGTGCCACCAGCTTAGAGGCCAGTTCCAATTCACCCCTCCACTTT
abundance: -; d_gene: TRBD1; v_gene: TRBV5-1; j_gene: TRBJ1-2; CDR3aa: CASTMQGASYGYTF; CDR3nt: TGCGCCAGCACCATGCAGGGGGCGAGCTATGGCTACACCTTC
abundance: -; d_gene: -; v_gene: TRBV30; j_gene: TRBJ1-2; CDR3aa: CAWTVRTNYGYTF; CDR3nt: TGTGCCTGGACCGTTCGGACTAACTATGGCTACACCTTC
abundance: -; d_gene: TRBD1; v_gene: TRBV6-6; j_gene: TRBJ1-2; CDR3aa: CASSGTGGHYGYTF; CDR3nt: TGTGCCAGCAGTGGTACAGGGGGCCACTATGGCTACACCTTC
abundance: -; d_gene: TRBD1; v_gene: TRBV4-2; j_gene: TRBJ1-4; CDR3aa: CASSRLPPDRGREKLFF; CDR3nt: TGTGCCAGCAGCCGACTTCCCCCCGACAGGGGCCGTGAAAAACTGTTTTTT
abundance: -; d_gene: -; v_gene: TRBV9; j_gene: TRBJ2-3; CDR3aa: CASSVGWVVSRTDTQYF; CDR3nt: TGTGCCAGCAGCGTAGGTTGGGTGGTCTCTCGCACAGATACGCAGTATTTT
abundance: -; d_gene: TRBD2; v_gene: TRBV5-4; j_gene: TRBJ2-1; CDR3aa: CASSPSPLGLAGYNEQFF; CDR3nt: TGTGCCAGCAGCCCATCCCCATTAGGACTAGCGGGATACAATGAGCAGTTCTTC
abundance: -; d_gene: -; v_gene: TRBV19; j_gene: TRBJ1-1; CDR3aa: CASSIIRTGDTEAFF; CDR3nt: TGTGCCAGTAGTATCATCCGAACGGGTGACACTGAAGCTTTCTTT
abundance: -; d_gene: TRBD2; v_gene: TRBV28; j_gene: TRBJ2-1; CDR3aa: CASRPPAWAAGGYNEQFF; CDR3nt: TGTGCCAGCAGACCACCTGCTTGGGCGGCGGGAGGGTATAATGAGCAGTTCTTC
abundance: -; d_gene: -; v_gene: TRBV2; j_gene: TRBJ2-3; CDR3aa: CASSGTEGPGQYF; CDR3nt: TGTGCCAGCAGCGGAACAGAGGGGCCGGGGCAGTATTTT
abundance: -; d_gene: -; v_gene: TRBV30; j_gene: TRBJ2-5; CDR3aa: CAWSRALGGETQYF; CDR3nt: TGTGCCTGGAGTCGTGCACTTGGGGGGGAGACCCAGTACTTC
abundance: few; d_gene: -; v_gene: TRBV6-6; j_gene: TRBJ1-6; CDR3aa: CASSYKQNNSPLHF; CDR3nt: TGTGCCAGCAGTTATAAACAGAATAATTCACCCCTCCACTTT
abundance: once; d_gene: -; v_gene: TRBV30; j_gene: TRBJ2-5; CDR3aa: CAWSVNRDEETQYF; CDR3nt: TGTGCCTGGAGTGTGAATAGGGATGAAGAGACCCAGTACTTC
abundance: -; d_gene: TRBD1; v_gene: TRBV5-4; j_gene: TRBJ2-5; CDR3aa: CASSLTGTGTGETQYF; CDR3nt: TGTGCCAGCAGCTTGACCGGGACAGGGACTGGAGAGACCCAGTACTTC
abundance: few; d_gene: TRBD1; v_gene: TRBV6-5; j_gene: TRBJ1-5; CDR3aa: CASSPTGSFNQPQHF; CDR3nt: TGTGCCAGCAGTCCGACAGGGTCCTTCAATCAGCCCCAGCATTTT
abundance: -; d_gene: TRBD1; v_gene: TRBV10-3; j_gene: TRBJ1-4; CDR3aa: CAISHTGTGVNEKLFF; CDR3nt: TGTGCCATCAGCCACACCGGGACAGGGGTTAATGAAAAACTGTTTTTT
abundance: -; d_gene: TRBD1; v_gene: TRBV5-8; j_gene: TRBJ1-1; CDR3aa: CASSTGQGEAFF; CDR3nt: TGTGCCAGCAGCACGGGACAGGGGGAAGCTTTCTTT
abundance: -; d_gene: -; v_gene: TRBV19; j_gene: TRBJ1-2; CDR3aa: CASSPSVGNYGYTF; CDR3nt: TGTGCCAGTAGTCCGTCGGTAGGGAACTATGGCTACACCTTC
abundance: -; d_gene: TRBD2; v_gene: TRBV5-1; j_gene: TRBJ2-2; CDR3aa: CASSFDGRDTGELFF; CDR3nt: TGCGCCAGCAGCTTCGACGGGAGGGACACCGGGGAGCTGTTTTTT
abundance: -; d_gene: TRBD2; v_gene: TRBV28; j_gene: TRBJ2-7; CDR3aa: CASSLRGAYEQYF; CDR3nt: TGTGCCAGCAGTTTACGGGGGGCCTACGAGCAGTACTTC
abundance: few; d_gene: -; v_gene: TRBV7-6; j_gene: TRBJ1-3; CDR3aa: CASSLETGNTIYF; CDR3nt: TGTGCCAGCAGCTTAGAAACGGGGAACACCATATATTTT
abundance: -; d_gene: TRBD1; v_gene: TRBV27; j_gene: TRBJ2-7; CDR3aa: CASSAPGQGLYEQYF; CDR3nt: TGTGCCAGCAGTGCCCCGGGACAGGGTCTCTACGAGCAGTACTTC
abundance: once; d_gene: -; v_gene: TRBV5-3; j_gene: TRBJ1-3; CDR3aa: CARSLVVSSGNTIYF; CDR3nt: TGTGCCAGAAGCTTGGTTGTGAGCTCTGGAAACACCATATATTTT
abundance: -; d_gene: -; v_gene: TRBV10-3; j_gene: TRBJ2-2; CDR3aa: CAISGFLTANTGELFF; CDR3nt: TGTGCCATCAGTGGATTCTTGACAGCGAACACCGGGGAGCTGTTTTTT
abundance: -; d_gene: TRBD2; v_gene: TRBV7-2; j_gene: TRBJ2-7; CDR3aa: CASSRTTSGGTAQYF; CDR3nt: TGTGCCAGCAGCCGAACTACTAGCGGGGGGACTGCGCAGTACTTC
abundance: -; d_gene: -; v_gene: TRBV15; j_gene: TRBJ2-7; CDR3aa: CATSRDRNLGYEQYF; CDR3nt: TGTGCCACCAGCAGAGATAGGAACTTGGGATACGAGCAGTACTTC
abundance: once; d_gene: TRBD1; v_gene: TRBV27; j_gene: TRBJ2-7; CDR3aa: CASSSGTGGSEQYF; CDR3nt: TGTGCCAGCAGTTCCGGGACAGGGGGCAGCGAGCAGTACTTC
abundance: -; d_gene: TRBD1; v_gene: TRBV18; j_gene: TRBJ1-5; CDR3aa: CASSPRDREGQPQHF; CDR3nt: TGTGCCAGCTCACCTCGGGACAGGGAAGGACAGCCCCAGCATTTT
abundance: -; d_gene: -; v_gene: TRBV6-5; j_gene: TRBJ1-6; CDR3aa: CASRETDKQFSPLHF; CDR3nt: TGTGCCAGCAGGGAAACGGACAAGCAATTTTCACCCCTCCACTTT
abundance: once; d_gene: -; v_gene: TRBV28; j_gene: TRBJ1-4; CDR3aa: CASSLLQAEKLFF; CDR3nt: TGTGCCAGCAGCCTCCTCCAAGCAGAAAAACTGTTTTTT
abundance: -; d_gene: -; v_gene: TRBV10-1; j_gene: TRBJ2-7; CDR3aa: CASRPLGEAGPYEQYF; CDR3nt: TGCGCCAGCAGGCCCCTGGGGGAAGCGGGCCCCTACGAGCAGTACTTC
abundance: -; d_gene: TRBD2; v_gene: TRBV4-1; j_gene: TRBJ2-7; CDR3aa: CASSQEGLGSTGQYF; CDR3nt: TGCGCCAGCAGCCAAGAGGGACTAGGCTCCACCGGGCAGTACTTC
abundance: -; d_gene: TRBD1; v_gene: TRBV6-5; j_gene: TRBJ2-7; CDR3aa: CASRRDRGYEQYF; CDR3nt: TGTGCCAGCAGGAGGGACAGGGGCTACGAGCAGTACTTC
abundance: -; d_gene: TRBD1; v_gene: TRBV29-1; j_gene: TRBJ2-3; CDR3aa: CSVSTGEDTQYF; CDR3nt: TGCAGCGTTTCCACAGGGGAGGATACGCAGTATTTT
abundance: -; d_gene: TRBD1; v_gene: TRBV5-1; j_gene: TRBJ2-3; CDR3aa: CASSGGQAADTQYF; CDR3nt: TGCGCCAGCAGCGGGGGACAGGCCGCAGATACGCAGTATTTT
abundance: few; d_gene: -; v_gene: TRBV27; j_gene: TRBJ1-5; CDR3aa: CASSLEGRQPQHF; CDR3nt: TGTGCCAGCAGTTTGGAGGGGCGTCAGCCCCAGCATTTT
abundance: -; d_gene: -; v_gene: TRBV5-6; j_gene: TRBJ2-1; CDR3aa: CASSSGLSLGYNEQFF; CDR3nt: TGTGCCAGCAGCTCCGGACTATCACTGGGTTACAATGAGCAGTTCTTC